The table lists the clone carrying this T cell receptor beta chain with a few counts. This entry comes from a study of CD8+ T cells in alopecia areata. Turning to the study itself: Treatment comprised oral tofacitinib, 5 to 10 mg twice daily, in treated patients.

Treatment indicated: oral pan-JAK inhibitor, 5-10 mg twice daily. Sorted populations comprised CD4+ and CD8+ T cells obtained from PBMCs. RNA was isolated and reverse transcribed to cDNA, the sequencing template. Assay used: immunoSEQ multiplex PCR; TCRdb lists only in-frame clones, some missing. The data hold over 150,000 clones, with approximately 55% observed a single time. Deletions cut 4 bases from V and 4 bases from J, with 6 bases between. Germline V gene lookup returns CDR1 SGHDN and CDR2 FVKESK. This CDR3 spans 12 amino acids. Here the sequenced sample was CD8+ T cells sorted from blood, taken at week 24, from a patient treated with tofacitinib. The genes are TRBV14 and TRBJ2-3; no firm D call. The sequence derives from a human donor with alopecia areata. The CDR3 reads CASSPAPDTQYF. The DNA for the CDR3 is TGTGCCAGCAGCCCCGCTCCAGATACGCAGTATTTT.